This entry lists 26 T cell receptor beta chains sequenced from one sample in a study of cytomegalovirus exposure and HLA in healthy donors. Use of 60 Vbeta and 13 Jbeta primers characterized the PCR. The data were produced by immunoSEQ multiplex PCR, yet TCRdb's version contains in-frame clones alone and is incomplete. The sample consists of under 250,000 clones, 70% to 90% of them appearing once. Sequenced input: PBMCs. Receptor source: a woman aged 60-75 years in good health and CMV-seropositive.

The chain is built from TRBV11-2 and TRBJ2-7; no definite D call. This CDR3 contains 13 residues. Germline V gene sequence: CDR1 SGHAT, CDR2 FQNNGV. V dropped 4 bases and J dropped 3 bases, with 10 bases sitting between them. In DNA, the CDR3 is TGTGCCAGCAGCTCAGGTATGCTCTACGAGCAGTACTTC. This codes for CASSSGMLYEQYF.

This sequence joins TRBV9 and TRBJ2-3; D might be TRBD1 (5 bases). V was trimmed by 0 bases and J by 5 bases, leaving 10 bases between them. This CDR3 has 14 residues. Germline V gene sequence: CDR1 SGDLS, CDR2 YYNGEE. CDR3 sequence (DNA): TGTGCCAGCAGCGTAGCTAAAACAGGAGATACGCAGTATTTT. The encoded protein is CASSVAKTGDTQYF.

In its sample, this clone was seen once. This chain uses TRBV14 with TRBJ2-6, with 8 bases that match TRBD1. This CDR3 has 18 residues. Germline-derived CDR1 and CDR2 are SGHDN and FVKESK. V was pared by 0 bases and J by 2 bases, with 6 bases of the junction left unmatched. The CDR3 nucleotides read TGTGCCAGCAGCCAAGACAGGGGGCCCTTTCCTGGGGCCAACGTCCTGACTTTC. Its translation: CASSQDRGPFPGANVLTF.

This rearrangement joins TRBV25-1 to TRBJ1-2; a possible D gene is TRBD1 (6 bases). The V gene's germline CDR1 is MGHDK and CDR2 SYGVNS. This CDR3 has 18 residues. Trimming removed 5 bases at V and 0 bases at J, with 22 bases between. CDR3 nucleotide sequence: TGTGCCAGCAGTCCATCACTCCGGGACAAACGTTCTAACTATGGCTACACCTTC. Translated: CASSPSLRDKRSNYGYTF.

The chain links TRBV9 to TRBJ2-7, with TRBD1 as a possible D gene (6 bases). The ends were cut back, 0 bases at V and 7 bases at J, with 14 bases in the middle. CDR3 size: 14 residues. The germline V gene has CDR1 SGDLS and CDR2 YYNGEE. CDR3 amino acids: CASSVAAGVGEQYF. The CDR3, as DNA: TGTGCCAGCAGCGTAGCGGCAGGGGTCGGGGAGCAGTACTTC.

CDR3 sequence reads: CASSLQGQNEAFF. CDR3 coding DNA: TGTGCCAGCAGCCTACAGGGACAGAATGAAGCTTTCTTT. This sequence joins TRBV7-9 and TRBJ1-1, with TRBD1 matching over 7 bases. This CDR3 region has 13 residues. Germline loops: CDR1 SEHNR, CDR2 FQNEAQ (reference sequence). V dropped 5 bases and J dropped 7; count of bases not matched to a gene: 7.

The J gene is TRBJ1-2, the V gene TRBV6-1, with 11 nucleotides matching TRBD1. Trimming cost V 3 bases and J 4 bases; bases outside gene matches: 7. Germline V gives CDR1 MNHNS, CDR2 SASEGT. The CDR3 length is 16 residues. The CDR3 region has the DNA TGTGCCAGCAGTGACGGAGGACAGGGGGCGATCTATGGCTACACCTTC. It specifies CASSDGGQGAIYGYTF.

This clone was counted between two and nine times. The chain has TRBV6-6 and TRBJ1-5, with D possibly matching TRBD1 (6 bases). Deletions cut 6 bases from V and 6 bases from J, with 9 bases between. The CDR3 totals 12 residues. The germline CDR1 and CDR2 sequences are MNHNY and SVGAGI (reference sequence). DNA for the CDR3: TGTGCCAGCAGACAGGGCTCTCAGCCCCAGCATTTT. Translation: CASRQGSQPQHF.

V gene TRBV5-1 combines with J gene TRBJ2-1, with TRBD2 identical over 7 bases. Trimming took 4 bases from V and 5 from J; bases not matched to a gene: 12. CDR3 length: 16 residues. CDR1 is SGHRS, CDR2 YFSETQ, per germline. CDR3 coding DNA: TGCGCCAGCAGCCCGGGAGGCGGGAGAATCGACAATGAGCAGTTCTTC. Translating gives CASSPGGGRIDNEQFF. Full variable domain (outside the CDR3, taken from reference TRBV5-1 and TRBJ2-1): KAGVTQTPRYLIKTRGQQVTLSCSPISGHRSVSWYQQTPGQGLQFLFEYFSETQRNKGNFPGRFSGRQFSNSRSEMNVSTLELGDSALYLCASSPGGGRIDNEQFFGPGTRLTVL.

The rearrangement links TRBV27 to TRBJ2-7; 8 bases are shared with TRBD2. This CDR3 region has 13 residues. Germline V gives CDR1 MNHEY, CDR2 SMNVEV (reference sequence). V lost 5 bases and J lost 3; bases outside the gene matches: 3. The DNA of the CDR3 is TGTGCCAGCAGTCCGACTAGCGACTACGAGCAGTACTTC. This sequence encodes CASSPTSDYEQYF.

The chain links TRBV7-9 to TRBJ2-5; the match to TRBD2 covers 8 bases. The CDR3 consists of 17 residues. Germline V gene sequence: CDR1 SEHNR, CDR2 FQNEAQ (reference sequence). Trimming removed 0 bases from V and 4 bases from J; junction bases left unmatched: 10. CDR3 sequence reads: CASSLALSGTYRETQYF. The CDR3 nucleotides read TGTGCCAGCAGCTTAGCGCTTAGCGGGACCTATAGAGAGACCCAGTACTTC.

The chain couples TRBV10-2 to TRBJ2-7, with a possible D match to TRBD1 (6 bases). CDR3 size: 16 residues. Trimming shortened V by 4 bases and J by 0 bases, and 16 bases separated the two germline ends. Germline V CDR1 and CDR2: WSHSY, SAAADI. CDR3 in amino acids: CASSVSGVKDSYEQYF. CDR3 sequence (DNA): TGCGCCAGCAGTGTGTCAGGGGTTAAAGACTCCTACGAGCAGTACTTC.

This rearrangement joins TRBV27 to TRBJ1-2; 8 bases align to TRBD1. V shed 0 bases, J shed 7 bases, and the junction held 13 bases outside the gene matches. This CDR3 comprises 17 residues. The germline CDR1 and CDR2 sequences are MNHEY and SMNVEV (reference sequence). The CDR3 DNA is TGTGCCAGCAGTTTATCTCCTTGGACAGGGCCTGCTTCTGGCTACACCTTC. Translated, it gives CASSLSPWTGPASGYTF.

The J gene is TRBJ2-2, the V gene TRBV7-3, with D perhaps matching TRBD2 (6 bases). Germline loops: CDR1 SGHTA, CDR2 FQGTGA. V was clipped by 4 bases and J by 7 bases, with 10 bases between them. There are 13 residues in the CDR3. The CDR3 nucleotides read TGTGCCAGCAGCTCTCTAGCGCTCGGGGAGCTGTTTTTT. As protein: CASSSLALGELFF.

This clone was picked up a small number of times. V gene TRBV5-1 combines with J gene TRBJ1-1; D remains unclear. Germline CDR1 is SGHRS and CDR2 is YFSETQ. This CDR3 has 15 residues. Trimming took 6 bases from V and 0 from J, leaving 15 bases between them. CDR3 protein: CASTKPGGLNTEAFF. The CDR3, as DNA: TGCGCCAGCACTAAGCCGGGCGGGTTGAACACTGAAGCTTTCTTT.

This chain connects TRBV28 to TRBJ1-4; tentative D call: TRBD1 (6 bases). There are 16 residues in the CDR3. Germline loops: CDR1 MDHEN, CDR2 SYDVKM. V lost 4 bases to trimming and J lost 0 bases, with 12 bases between them. CDR3 sequence: CASSSYSGATNEKLFF. CDR3 nucleotide sequence: TGTGCCAGCAGTTCCTACTCAGGGGCAACTAATGAAAAACTGTTTTTT.

The gene calls are TRBV7-3 and TRBJ2-3; TRBD1 is a possible D gene (5 bases). Germline CDR1 reads SGHTA; CDR2 reads FQGTGA. The CDR3 totals 16 residues. Trimming cost V 2 bases and J 1 base, with 13 bases left between them. This chain's CDR3 is CASSLGHARGTDTQYF. The CDR3 nucleotides read TGTGCCAGCAGCTTAGGTCACGCCAGGGGCACAGATACGCAGTATTTT.

The chain links TRBV7-2 to TRBJ2-5, with 11 nucleotides matching TRBD2. This CDR3 is 16 amino acids long. Germline lookup yields CDR1 SGHTA and CDR2 FQGNSA. Germline trimming cut 3 bases from V and 4 bases from J; bases unmatched to any gene: 7. DNA for the CDR3: TGTGCCAGCAGCTTCGGACTAGCGGGTTTTGGAGAGACCCAGTACTTC. Translation gives CASSFGLAGFGETQYF. The complete variable domain, with remaining parts taken from reference TRBV7-2 and TRBJ2-5, reads GAGVSQSPSNKVTEKGKDVELRCDPISGHTALYWYRQSLGQGLEFLIYFQGNSAPDKSGLPSDRFSAERTGGSVSTLTIQRTQQEDSAVYLCASSFGLAGFGETQYFGPGTRLLVL.

The rearrangement links TRBV10-3 to TRBJ2-2; D perhaps matches TRBD2 (5 bases). Trimming took 4 bases from V and 5 from J, leaving 8 bases between them. The CDR3 contains 13 residues. CDR1 ENHRY and CDR2 SYGVKD come from the germline V gene. The CDR3 is CAISVEGTGELFF. The CDR3, as DNA: TGTGCCATCAGTGTCGAGGGAACCGGGGAGCTGTTTTTT.

The chain carries TRBV7-8 and TRBJ2-1; the match to TRBD1 covers 7 bases. V lost 3 bases and J lost 0; bases outside the gene matches: 14. The CDR3 has 19 amino acids. CDR1 is SGHVS and CDR2 is FQNEAQ in the germline V gene. In nucleotides, the CDR3 is TGTGCCAGCAGCTTCCCGGTTCCCGACAGGGTGGGCTCCTACAATGAGCAGTTCTTC. Translated: CASSFPVPDRVGSYNEQFF.

The rearrangement uses TRBV15 and TRBJ2-7; 10 nucleotides line up with TRBD2. Trimming removed 0 bases from V and 7 bases from J; junction bases left unmatched: 12. This CDR3 comprises 17 residues. Looked up from germline, CDR1 is LNHNV and CDR2 is YYDKDF (reference sequence). The CDR3 DNA follows: TGTGCCACCAGCAGAGATCAACTAGCGGGACTCGTTCAGGAGCAGTACTTC. Protein: CATSRDQLAGLVQEQYF.

This chain connects TRBV9 to TRBJ2-1; 9 bases are shared with TRBD1. The CDR3 length is 16 residues. Germline CDR1 SGDLS, CDR2 YYNGEE. Trimming at V came to 3 bases and at J to 3 bases, leaving 7 bases not matched to a gene. The CDR3, as DNA: TGTGCCAGCAGCGCTGGGGGGACAGGGAACTACAATGAGCAGTTCTTC. It yields the protein CASSAGGTGNYNEQFF.

J is TRBJ1-2 and V is TRBV6-5; D possibly corresponds to TRBD1 (6 bases). The V end lost 6 bases, the J end lost 14 bases, and 16 bases lay between the germline ends. The CDR3 is 11 residues long. Germline CDR1 reads MNHEY; CDR2 reads SVGAGI. Written as DNA, the CDR3 is TGTGCCAGCAGGGACTCCGGGACACATACCTTC. It translates to CASRDSGTHTF.

The rearrangement joins TRBV28 to TRBJ2-2; D possibly corresponds to TRBD2 (5 bases). The CDR3 has 15 amino acids. CDR1 and CDR2 from the germline V gene are MDHEN and SYDVKM. Between the trimmed V and J ends, which lost 0 bases and 6 bases, there was a span of 11 bases. As DNA, the CDR3 is TGTGCCAGCAGTTTATGGCTGGAGGAGGCCGGGGAGCTGTTTTTT. Protein: CASSLWLEEAGELFF.

The chain recombines TRBV5-1 with TRBJ2-5; 7 bases align to TRBD1. The CDR3 extends over 16 amino acids. J was trimmed by 1 base and V by 0 bases; bases with no gene match: 6. Germline V gives CDR1 SGHRS, CDR2 YFSETQ. In DNA, the CDR3 is TGCGCCAGCAGCTTGGAGGGGACAGTCCTCCAAGAGACCCAGTACTTC. Translated, it gives CASSLEGTVLQETQYF.

This clone was seen more than once but under ten times. V is TRBV7-9 and J is TRBJ1-3; TRBD1 is a possible D gene (5 bases). The germline gives CDR1 SEHNR, CDR2 FQNEAQ (reference sequence). The length of the CDR3 is 16 residues. The V end lost 4 bases, the J end lost 2 bases, and 15 bases lay between the germline ends. The CDR3 DNA is TGTGCCAGCAGCTCGATCCGGGGGGGAACTGGAAACACCATATATTTT. Its translation: CASSSIRGGTGNTIYF. The full variable domain, rest sourced from reference TRBV7-9 and TRBJ1-3, is DTGVSQNPRHKITKRGQNVTFRCDPISEHNRLYWYRQTLGQGPEFLTYFQNEAQLEKSRLLSDRFSAERPKGSFSTLEIQRTEQGDSAMYLCASSSIRGGTGNTIYFGEGSWLTVV.